These 5 T cell receptor beta chains share one sample of origin, sequenced in a study of T cells in women clearing cervical HPV infection. The assay was immunoSEQ multiplex PCR, and TCRdb's table has in-frame clones only and misses some. In all, the sample yields about 37,000 clones. The sequencing sample was made of blood buffy coat. Receptor source: a woman aged 18 to 75 with a cervical HPV16 infection that either progressed to CIN3+ or cleared (not recorded which).

On this clone itself: The read falls 3 residues short of the CDR3 end, and the missing part is taken from the germline J gene. This chain uses TRBV18 with TRBJ1-2; tentative D call: TRBD1 (6 bases). V was pared by 3 bases and J by 1 base, with 9 bases between. The germline CDR1 and CDR2 sequences are KGHSH and LQKENI. The CDR3 length is 14 residues. CDR3 DNA (partial): TGTGCCAGCTCACCTCTGGACAGTAACTATGGC. It codes for CASSPLDSNYG. In full, the CDR3 is CASSPLDSNYGYTF.

Turning to this clone: The CDR3 extends 3 residues past the end of the read, so its final part is completed from the germline J gene. The chain carries TRBV11-3 and TRBJ2-3; TRBD2 agrees at 8 bases. Germline V CDR1 and CDR2: SGHNT, YENEEA. CDR3 length: 15 residues. Trimming cost V 2 bases and J 3 bases; bases outside gene matches: 4. The CDR3 reads CASSLMSGGTDTQYF. CDR3 DNA, as far as it was read: TGTGCCAGCAGCTTAATGAGCGGGGGTACAGATACG.

Worth noting for this clone: The read terminates 3 residues ahead of where the CDR3 ends, so the germline J gene completes it. V is TRBV2 and J is TRBJ1-1, with D possibly TRBD1 on 6 matching bases. The CDR3 contains 13 residues. CDR1 is SNHLY, CDR2 FYNNEI, per germline. Trimming took 1 base from V and 7 from J, leaving 10 bases between them. The CDR3 is CASSEDRGGEAFF. CDR3 bases read: TGTGCCAGCAGTGAAGATAGGGGGGGTGAA.

As regards this clone: Read sequence stops 3 residues before the CDR3 end, and the germline J gene provides the missing end. The chain has TRBV6-2 or TRBV6-3 and TRBJ2-3, with 7 nucleotides matching TRBD1. Germline lookup yields CDR1 MNHEY and CDR2 SVGEGT. This CDR3 is 14 amino acids long. Trimming took 6 bases from V and 0 from J; bases not matched to a gene: 3. CDR3 DNA, as far as it was read: TGTGCCAGCAGGACAGGGCTCAGCACAGATACG. It translates to CASRTGLSTDT. The whole CDR3 sequence reads CASRTGLSTDTQYF.

For this clone: The CDR3 end falls 3 residues outside the read, so it is completed with the germline J gene. This chain links TRBV5-5 with TRBJ1-4, with 7 bases that match TRBD1. The CDR3 has 14 residues. From germline, CDR1 is SGHKS and CDR2 YYEKEE (reference sequence). The V gene end was trimmed by 2 bases and the J gene end by 4 bases; junction bases not matched to a gene: 2. The covered CDR3 bases are TGTGCCAGCAGCTTCCGGGACAGTAATGAAAAA. Its translation is CASSFRDSNEK. The whole CDR3 protein reads CASSFRDSNEKLFF.